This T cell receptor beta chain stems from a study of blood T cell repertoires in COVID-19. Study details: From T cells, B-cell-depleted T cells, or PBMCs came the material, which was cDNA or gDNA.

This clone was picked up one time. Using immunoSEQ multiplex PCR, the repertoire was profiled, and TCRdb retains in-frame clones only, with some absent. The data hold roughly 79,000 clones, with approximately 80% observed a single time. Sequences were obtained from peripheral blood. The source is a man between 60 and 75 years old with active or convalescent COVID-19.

The CDR3 loop reads CATSDFRGQGSTDTQYF. The CDR3 DNA sequence: TGTGCCACCAGTGATTTCCGGGGACAGGGCAGCACAGATACGCAGTATTTT. This chain connects TRBV24-1 to TRBJ2-3; TRBD1 aligns across 9 bases. J was trimmed by 0 bases and V by 1 base; bases with no gene match: 4. This CDR3 is 17 amino acids long. Germline values: CDR1 KGHDR, CDR2 SFDVKD.